Shown below are 22 T cell receptor beta chains from a single sample sequenced in a study of T-cell memory formation after mild COVID-19. MiXCR was run by TCRdb on the 5' RACE reads, yielding one entry per CDR3 protein. The repertoire holds hundreds of thousands of distinct CDR3 sequences, under 30% seen once, with about 13% in the top ten. Sequenced material: PBMCs or a T cell subset sorted from them (not recorded which). The receptors shown here come from an adult woman who had mild COVID-19 (a few samples of this study predate the infection). Cell type and time point are not known.

There are a few counts of this clonotype. V is TRBV27 and J is TRBJ2-1, with 11 bases that match TRBD2. The CDR3 consists of 15 residues. The V segment lost 4 bases and the J segment 10 bases; nucleotides outside the gene matches: 9. Germline V lookup: CDR1 MNHEY, CDR2 SMNVEV (reference sequence). The CDR3 sequence is CASSSLAGDGWEQFF. In nucleotides, the CDR3 is TGTGCCAGCAGTTCACTAGCGGGAGATGGCTGGGAGCAGTTCTTC.

In this sample, this clonotype turned up a few times. V usage is TRBV5-5 and J usage is TRBJ2-1; no reliable D call. CDR1 and CDR2 (germline): SGHKS, YYEKEE (reference sequence). There are 15 residues in the CDR3. V lost 7 bases and J lost 0, with 14 bases in between. CDR3 in DNA: TGTGCCAGCCTCGCGCTGCAGAGCTCCTACAATGAGCAGTTCTTC. Its protein product is CASLALQSSYNEQFF. Looking up the rest from reference TRBV5-5 and TRBJ2-1 gives the full variable domain: DAGVTQSPTHLIKTRGQQVTLRCSPISGHKSVSWYQQVLGQGPQFIFQYYEKEERGRGNFPDRFSARQFPNYSSELNVNALLLGDSALYLCASLALQSSYNEQFFGPGTRLTVL.

This clonotype was seen more than once but under ten times. The CDR3 sequence is CASSLVLAGEVSNEQFF. The CDR3 nucleotides are TGCGCCAGCAGCTTGGTTCTAGCGGGAGAGGTTAGCAATGAGCAGTTCTTC. V gene TRBV5-1 combines with J gene TRBJ2-1; TRBD2 matches 10 bases. V trimming: 0 bases; J trimming: 6 bases; junction bases outside the gene matches: 9. This CDR3 contains 17 residues. CDR1 SGHRS and CDR2 YFSETQ come from the germline V gene.

J is TRBJ1-5 and V is TRBV23-1; D call uncertain. TRBV23-1 is reported as an ORF; its role is uncertain. The CDR3 length is 17 residues. With 2 bases removed from V and 6 bases from J, the gap between germline ends came to 20 bases. The DNA for the CDR3 is TGCGCCAGCAGTCAAGAGCGTGGTAAACCCCGCAGTCAGCCCCAGCATTTT. Its protein is CASSQERGKPRSQPQHF.

Only a few counts were recorded for this clonotype. This sequence joins TRBV20-1 and TRBJ2-1; D gene ambiguous. Trimming took 1 base from V and 0 from J, leaving 13 bases between them. CDR3 size: 16 residues. Germline V gene sequence: CDR1 DFQATT, CDR2 SNEGSKA (reference sequence). CDR3 protein: CSARGGPGSSYNEQFF. The DNA of the CDR3 is TGCAGTGCTAGAGGCGGCCCTGGAAGCTCCTACAATGAGCAGTTCTTC.

The count of this clonotype is one. One junction end disagrees with the germline gene, perhaps due to a read error. This rearrangement joins TRBV6-1 to TRBJ2-7; D remains unclear. Germline lookup yields CDR1 MNHNS and CDR2 SASEGT. There are 8 residues in the CDR3. In DNA, the CDR3 is TGTGCCAGCAGTCACGATCTCTTC. It specifies CASSHDLF.

This chain links TRBV30 with TRBJ2-7, with D perhaps TRBD1 or TRBD2 (5 bases each). Germline CDR1 is GTSNPN and CDR2 is SVGIG (reference sequence). V lost 3 bases, J lost 4 bases, and 13 bases lay in between. The CDR3 consists of 13 residues. The CDR3 DNA reads as TGTGCCTGGAGCATCGAGGGGTCTTACGAGCAGTACTTC. It is translated as CAWSIEGSYEQYF.

This chain connects TRBV24-1 to TRBJ2-4; 8 bases are shared with TRBD2. The CDR3 runs 14 residues. Germline V gene data show CDR1 as KGHDR and CDR2 as SFDVKD. The ends lost 9 bases at V and 7 bases at J; junction bases unmatched: 10. The CDR3 DNA sequence: TGTGCCACCGGCACGGGAGGGGCGAGGAACATTCAGTACTTC. Encoded protein: CATGTGGARNIQYF.

This clonotype turned up a few times. This sequence joins TRBV12-3 or TRBV12-4 and TRBJ1-1; 7 bases are shared with TRBD1. Trimming cost V 5 bases and J 4 bases; bases outside gene matches: 10. This CDR3 is 15 amino acids long. CDR3: CASSARTGYGTEAFF. CDR3 bases: TGTGCCAGCAGTGCCCGGACAGGCTACGGCACTGAAGCTTTCTTT.

This chain uses TRBV6-2 or TRBV6-3 with TRBJ2-7; D gene unclear. Deletions cut 6 bases from V and 1 base from J, with 7 bases between. The length of the CDR3 is 12 residues. In germline, CDR1 is MNHEY, CDR2 SVGEGT. The DNA for the CDR3 is TGTGCCAGCAGGGAGTTATCCTACGAGCAGTACTTC. It yields the protein CASRELSYEQYF.

The chain has TRBV28 and TRBJ2-7; 7 bases are a match to TRBD1. The CDR3 spans 14 residues. Germline loops: CDR1 MDHEN, CDR2 SYDVKM. After removal of 3 bases from V and 9 bases from J, the junction contained 11 bases not matched to a gene. This chain's CDR3 is CASSFFRTGPGQYF. CDR3 coding DNA: TGTGCCAGCAGTTTCTTTCGGACAGGTCCGGGGCAGTACTTC.

CDR3 sequence reads: CASRPYRDSAEAFF. The CDR3 DNA sequence: TGTGCCAGCAGGCCCTACAGGGATTCGGCTGAAGCTTTCTTT. V is TRBV3-1 and J is TRBJ1-1, with D possibly being TRBD1 (6 bases). Looked up from germline, CDR1 is LGHDT and CDR2 is YNNKEL (reference sequence). The CDR3 is 14 residues long. V was pared by 6 bases and J by 6 bases, with 17 bases between.

This clonotype was counted only a few times. The J gene is TRBJ2-2, the V gene TRBV12-3 or TRBV12-4; D may be TRBD2 (6 bases). V was shortened by 2 bases and J by 0 bases, with 10 bases between the two germline ends. The CDR3 is made up of 16 amino acids. The CDR3, as DNA: TGTGCCAGCAGTTTAATGTTAGCGGCGAACACCGGGGAGCTGTTTTTT. Its translation: CASSLMLAANTGELFF.

There are a few counts of this clonotype. V is TRBV30 and J is TRBJ2-3; D unclear. The ends were cut back, 3 bases at V and 5 bases at J, with 15 bases in the middle. This CDR3 region has 14 residues. Per germline, CDR1 GTSNPN and CDR2 SVGIG (reference sequence). CDR3 in amino acids: CAWSRLTAEDTQYF. CDR3 coding DNA: TGTGCCTGGAGCAGGCTTACAGCCGAAGATACGCAGTATTTT.

The genes are TRBV19 and TRBJ2-3, with 7 bases matching TRBD2. The CDR3 has 15 amino acids. Per germline, CDR1 LNHDA and CDR2 SQIVND (reference sequence). The trim removed 6 bases at V and 0 bases at J, leaving 6 bases unmatched. The CDR3 bases are TGTGCCAGTAGAAGACTAGCTATTAGCACAGATACGCAGTATTTT. Amino acid sequence: CASRRLAISTDTQYF.

This clonotype appeared many times. The rearrangement joins TRBV29-1 to TRBJ2-7; 11 positions match TRBD1. J lost 5 bases, V lost 4 bases, and 13 bases had no gene match. Germline CDR1 SQVTM, CDR2 ANQGSEA. The CDR3 length is 16 residues. As DNA, the CDR3 is TGCAGCGTTGGTCCCCGGGACAGGGGGATCCGGCACGAGCAGTACTTC. It yields the protein CSVGPRDRGIRHEQYF.

The chain joins TRBV7-2 to TRBJ1-6; 7 bases map to TRBD1. J gave up 2 bases and V 6 bases, and 13 bases lay outside the gene matches. CDR1 and CDR2 (germline): SGHTA, FQGNSA. The CDR3 has 18 residues. CDR3 DNA: TGTGCCAGCAGTCAAAACCGGAACAGGGGAGCCTATAATTCACCCCTCCACTTT. Amino acids: CASSQNRNRGAYNSPLHF.

This clonotype showed up many times. The rearrangement links TRBV20-1 to TRBJ2-7; the D is unclear. CDR3 length: 12 amino acids. V gave up 5 bases and J gave up 3 bases, with 11 bases separating them. Germline V lookup: CDR1 DFQATT, CDR2 SNEGSKA (reference sequence). CDR3 loop: CSAGPRLYEQYF. In DNA, the CDR3 is TGCAGTGCTGGACCTCGTCTCTACGAGCAGTACTTC.

The chain combines TRBV19 with TRBJ1-2, with 9 bases matching TRBD1. Trimming at V came to 4 bases and at J to 4 bases, leaving 4 bases not matched to a gene. This CDR3 has 14 residues. CDR1 is LNHDA and CDR2 is SQIVND in the germline V gene (reference sequence). The CDR3 region is CASSNGTGIYGYTF. CDR3 nucleotides: TGTGCCAGTAGTAACGGGACAGGGATCTATGGCTACACCTTC.

The table lists this clonotype with a few counts. This CDR3 reads CSARGRRGPGNEQFF. The CDR3, as DNA: TGCAGTGCTAGAGGAAGGAGGGGGCCGGGAAATGAGCAGTTCTTC. The gene calls are TRBV20-1 and TRBJ2-1, with a tentative D call TRBD1 (7 bases). Trimming left V 1 base short and J 7 bases short, with 17 bases between. The CDR3 is made up of 15 amino acids. CDR1 DFQATT and CDR2 SNEGSKA come from the germline V gene (reference sequence).

This rearrangement joins TRBV6-6 to TRBJ1-1; D perhaps matches TRBD1 (6 bases). Germline CDR1 MNHNY, CDR2 SVGAGI (reference sequence). Trimming stripped 5 bases from V and 7 bases from J, with 14 bases between. The CDR3 is made up of 13 amino acids. CDR3 region: CASSQAKQGEAFF. CDR3 coding DNA: TGTGCCAGCAGTCAAGCCAAACAGGGTGAAGCTTTCTTT.

This clonotype has more than one count but fewer than ten. This chain links TRBV4-2 with TRBJ1-1; no clear D gene. Germline values: CDR1 LGHNA, CDR2 YNFKEQ. V was trimmed by 1 base and J by 0 bases, leaving 6 bases between them. CDR3 length equals 14 residues. CDR3 loop: CASSQVNMNTEAFF. The CDR3 bases are TGTGCCAGCAGCCAAGTCAACATGAACACTGAAGCTTTCTTT.